The 5 T cell receptor beta chains listed next were all sequenced from one sample in a study of T cell repertoires in aging, cancer and after chemotherapy. The template was genomic DNA from peripheral blood, not RNA. TRB rearrangements spanning V, D and J were amplified using mixed TRB-A/B primers. TCRdb called the multiplex PCR reads again in MiXCR, with one record for every CDR3 protein. The table records approximately 8,600 distinct CDR3 sequences, just under 25% of them present only once. The source material was blood. The receptor set was obtained from a human donor with a blood cancer.

Sample share makes this clonotype medium-sized. The chain employs TRBV19 and TRBJ1-4; tentatively, D is TRBD1 (5 bases). Trimming took 3 bases from V and 3 from J, leaving 14 bases between them. The CDR3 runs 16 residues. Germline lookup yields CDR1 LNHDA and CDR2 SQIVND (reference sequence). The CDR3 DNA sequence: TGTGCCAGTAGTATCTACATAGGGACGCCTAATGAAAAACTGTTTTTT. Translated: CASSIYIGTPNEKLFF.

By proportion, this clonotype is medium-sized. This chain connects TRBV6-2 or TRBV6-3 to TRBJ2-3; D may be TRBD2 (5 bases). The germline V gene encodes CDR1 MNHEY and CDR2 SVGEGT. The CDR3 runs 15 residues. Trimming left V 0 bases short and J 4 bases short, with 11 bases between. The CDR3 protein is CASSYSAGGADTQYF. The CDR3 DNA sequence: TGTGCCAGCAGTTACTCGGCAGGAGGAGCAGATACGCAGTATTTT.

Here the CDR3 reads CSARDLGARAGGSTDTQYF. CDR3 sequence (DNA): TGCAGTGCTAGAGATTTAGGCGCCAGGGCGGGGGGTAGCACAGATACGCAGTATTTT. V usage is TRBV20-1 and J usage is TRBJ2-3, with 8 bases fitting TRBD2. The V gene end was trimmed by 0 bases and the J gene end by 0 bases; junction bases not matched to a gene: 14. The CDR3 consists of 19 residues. The germline V gene has CDR1 DFQATT and CDR2 SNEGSKA (reference sequence).

Judged by abundance, this clonotype is medium-sized. The chain employs TRBV6-1 and TRBJ2-2; unclear D gene. V gave up 6 bases and J gave up 2 bases, with 16 bases separating them. There are 16 residues in the CDR3. CDR1 MNHNS and CDR2 SASEGT come from the germline V gene. CDR3 DNA sequence: TGTGCCAGCAGCCCCTCCCGGATTCTCAACACCGGGGAGCTGTTTTTT. Encoded protein: CASSPSRILNTGELFF.

Judged by abundance, this clonotype is medium-sized. V is TRBV19 and J is TRBJ2-7; D might be TRBD1 (6 bases). CDR3 length: 15 amino acids. Germline CDR1 and CDR2: LNHDA and SQIVND (reference sequence). The germline V and J ends were trimmed by 4 bases and 2 bases, with 15 bases remaining between them. This CDR3 is CASSTWTEGTYEQYF. The CDR3 bases are TGTGCCAGTAGTACTTGGACAGAAGGGACCTACGAGCAGTACTTC. Drawing the rest from reference TRBV19 and TRBJ2-7, the complete variable domain is DGGITQSPKYLFRKEGQNVTLSCEQNLNHDAMYWYRQDPGQGLRLIYYSQIVNDFQKGDIAEGYSVSREKKESFPLTVTSAQKNPTAFYLCASSTWTEGTYEQYFGPGTRLTVT.